This T cell receptor beta chain derives from a study of T cells in Graves' hyperthyroidism and ophthalmopathy. Whole-study results and caveats: Ophthalmopathy got predicted by the model a median about six months before its onset.

V was pared by 5 bases and J by 7 bases, with 15 bases between. The CDR3 consists of 14 residues. Germline V gene data show CDR1 as MGHRA and CDR2 as YSYEKL. Amplification yielded TCR beta CDR3 regions, with RNA transcripts as the source. A first-round RT-PCR of the TCR CDR3 used the HTBI primer set. TCRdb redid the calling of the multiplex PCR reads with MiXCR, one entry per CDR3 protein. Of around 350,000 distinct CDR3 sequences detected, about 19% appear once; the ten largest clones hold 3% to 4%. This clonotype was seen ten or more times. The target antigen is unknown. This sequence was found in a woman younger than 30 with Graves' hyperthyroidism. Input material: blood. The chain carries TRBV4-1 and TRBJ1-5, with a tentative D call TRBD1 (6 bases). This CDR3 reads CASSSRGGEQPQHF. The CDR3 DNA follows: TGCGCCAGCAGCTCTCGCGGGGGCGAGCAGCCCCAGCATTTT.